This T cell receptor beta chain is drawn from a study of beta chain features in type 1 diabetes. CDR1 ENHRY and CDR2 SYGVKD come from the germline V gene. Trimming pared 5 bases from V and 0 bases from J, leaving 14 bases between. The CDR3 covers 16 residues. Expressed TCRB transcripts got sequenced, as all isolated RNA was reverse transcribed. Assay: immunoSEQ multiplex PCR; the TCRdb copy retains only in-frame clones and omits some. The sample has over 120,000 clones, approximately 9.2% seen once. Study results and caveats: There were fewer insertions and more deletions at the VDJ junctions of type 1 diabetes patients.

Notes on this clone: What it binds is not known.

Markers CD45RO/CCR7/CD25/CD127/CD95/CD27 served to sort CD4+ naive, central memory, regulatory and stem cell-like memory cells. Populations isolated by sorting all had purity greater than 95%. This receptor was obtained from a man aged 18 to 30 in good health. Sequencing input: central memory CD4+ T cells from blood. The rearrangement uses TRBV10-3 and TRBJ2-4; D may be TRBD2 (6 bases). CDR3 sequence (DNA): TGTGCCATCAGTCAACACGGGGAGGTAGCCAAAAACATTCAGTACTTC. This codes for CAISQHGEVAKNIQYF.